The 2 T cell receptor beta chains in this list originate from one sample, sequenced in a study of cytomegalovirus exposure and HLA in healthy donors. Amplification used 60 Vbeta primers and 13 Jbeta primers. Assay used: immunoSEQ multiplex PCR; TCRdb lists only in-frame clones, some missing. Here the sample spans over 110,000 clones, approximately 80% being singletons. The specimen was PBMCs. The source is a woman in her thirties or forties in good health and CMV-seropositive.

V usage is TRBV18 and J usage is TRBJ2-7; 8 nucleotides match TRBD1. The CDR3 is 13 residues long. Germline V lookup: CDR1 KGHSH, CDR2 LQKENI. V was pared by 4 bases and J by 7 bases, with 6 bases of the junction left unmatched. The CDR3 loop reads CASSRQGSGEQYF. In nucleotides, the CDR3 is TGTGCCAGCTCACGACAGGGGTCGGGGGAGCAGTACTTC.

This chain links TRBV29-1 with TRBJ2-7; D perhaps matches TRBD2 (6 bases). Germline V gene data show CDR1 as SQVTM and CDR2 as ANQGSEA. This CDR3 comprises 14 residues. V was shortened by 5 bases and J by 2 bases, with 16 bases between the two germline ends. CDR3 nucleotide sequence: TGCAGCGTTCGGAAGGGACTCGGCCCCTACGAGCAGTACTTC. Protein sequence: CSVRKGLGPYEQYF.